The rows below give T cell receptor beta chains drawn from one sample of a study of T cell responses to AZD1222 COVID-19 vaccine. The repertoire was sequenced with immunoSEQ multiplex PCR; TCRdb's copy has only in-frame clones and lacks some. Altogether approximately 130,000 clones are present, more than 85% being singletons, with the ten largest covering roughly 1%. The sample here was peripheral blood, taken on day 0 of AZD1222 vaccination. The receptors stem from an adult in good health. CDR3s include the opening cysteine and the closing phenylalanine or tryptophan. D genes are given only for firm matches. Clone sizes are given selectively: once, few, many, or a class where the clone is expanded.

clone_size	j_call	v_call	d_call	cdr3_nt	cdr3_aa
-	TRBJ1-6	TRBV7-9	-	TGTGCCAGCAGCCAGGGGAATTCACCCCTCCACTTT	CASSQGNSPLHF
-	TRBJ1-1	TRBV14	-	TGTGCCAGCAGCCGGGGTTTTGAAGCTTTCTTT	CASSRGFEAFF
-	TRBJ1-1	TRBV3-1/TRBV3-2	-	TGTGCCAGCAGCCAAGTCCCAGGGAGGAACACTGAAGCTTTCTTT	CASSQVPGRNTEAFF
-	TRBJ1-2	TRBV15	-	TGTGCCACCAGCAGGGACCTTGGGGGATATGGCTACACCTTC	CATSRDLGGYGYTF
-	TRBJ2-3	TRBV18	-	TGTGCCAGCTCACCACAGGCTACAGATACGCAGTATTTT	CASSPQATDTQYF
-	TRBJ1-1	TRBV7-9	-	TGTGCCAGCAGCACCGGACAGCCGAACACTGAAGCTTTCTTT	CASSTGQPNTEAFF
-	TRBJ2-7	TRBV11-1	-	TGTGCCAGCAGCCAAGACGGATCCTACGAGCAGTACTTC	CASSQDGSYEQYF
-	TRBJ1-3	TRBV7-9	-	TGTGCCAGCAGCTTGCAGTCGGGAAACACCATATATTTT	CASSLQSGNTIYF
-	TRBJ1-6	TRBV2	-	TGTGCCAGCCAAGGGGGGACACACGATAATTCACCCCTCCACTTT	CASQGGTHDNSPLHF
-	TRBJ1-2	TRBV4-2	-	TGTGCCAGCAGCCAAGATAAATCCCTGGCCAAGAACTTC	CASSQDKSLAKNF
-	TRBJ2-7	TRBV27	-	TGTGCCAGCAGTTCCAAGGGTCTGGGTACCTACGAGCAGTACTTC	CASSSKGLGTYEQYF
once	TRBJ1-1	TRBV5-5	-	TGTGCCAGCAGCTTGGATTTGAACACTGAAGCTTTCTTT	CASSLDLNTEAFF
-	TRBJ2-1	TRBV11-2	-	TGTGCCAGCAGCGCCCGACGGTGGGGCGATGAGCAGTTCTTC	CASSARRWGDEQFF
once	TRBJ1-2	TRBV10-3	-	TGTGCCATAAGAGGGAGTAACTATGGCTACACCTTC	CAIRGSNYGYTF
-	TRBJ1-3	TRBV14	TRBD1	TGTGCCAGCAGCCAAGCCAGGGGGTCCGGAAACACCATATATTTT	CASSQARGSGNTIYF
-	TRBJ1-1	TRBV29-1	-	TGCAGCGTTGATAATCTGGGAACCCGGACTGAAGCTTTCTTT	CSVDNLGTRTEAFF
-	TRBJ1-6	TRBV5-5	-	TGTGCCAGCAGCTCCGCGACCAATTCACCCCTCCACTTT	CASSSATNSPLHF
-	TRBJ1-2	TRBV10-3	-	TGTGCCATCAGTCCCTCGGGGGCCGGTGGCTACACCTTC	CAISPSGAGGYTF
-	TRBJ1-2	TRBV6-6	-	TGTGCCAGCAGTTACATCAGAGGCAACTATGGCTACACCTTC	CASSYIRGNYGYTF
-	TRBJ2-2	TRBV6-5	-	TGTGCCAGCATGAGACAGGAGCGGGCCGGGGAGCTGTTTTTT	CASMRQERAGELFF
-	TRBJ1-4	TRBV19	TRBD1	TGTGCCAGTAGTATACCTCGGACAGGGGGTAATGAAAAACTGTTTTTT	CASSIPRTGGNEKLFF